The T cell receptor beta chain under discussion was sequenced for a study of OX40 agonist ivuxolimab in advanced cancers. Study background: Dose-escalation patients were diagnosed with hepatocellular carcinoma, melanoma, renal cell cancer or head and neck cancer. Partial responses were achieved by three patients, of whom one had hepatocellular carcinoma and two had cutaneous melanoma.

The protocol was immunoSEQ multiplex PCR, while the TCRdb copy is restricted to in-frame clones and leaves out a portion. Of roughly 66,000 clones in the sample, 83% are singletons; the top ten hold less than 0.9%. The CDR3 totals 15 residues. Trimming took 2 bases from V and 7 from J, leaving 16 bases between them. Per the germline V gene, CDR1 is SGHNT and CDR2 is YYREEE (reference sequence). V usage is TRBV5-4 and J usage is TRBJ2-1; a weak D match, TRBD1 (5 bases). The origin of this receptor is an adult with an advanced solid tumor such as melanoma, head and neck, liver or kidney cancer. Sequencing used CD4+ or CD8+ T cells sorted from blood, obtained in a trial of the OX40 agonist ivuxolimab. In nucleotides, the CDR3 is TGTGCCAGCAGCTTAGTCGGCTTGGGGCGGAATGAGCAGTTCTTC. Its translation is CASSLVGLGRNEQFF.